The rows below give T cell receptor beta chains drawn from one sample of a study of CD8+ T cells in alopecia areata. The protocol was immunoSEQ multiplex PCR, while the TCRdb copy is restricted to in-frame clones and leaves out a portion. The data hold some 220,000 clones, with roughly 56% observed a single time. The input for sequencing was CD4+ T cells sorted from blood, taken at week 4, from a patient treated with tofacitinib. Source of these receptors: a human donor with alopecia areata. CDR3s include the opening cysteine and the closing phenylalanine or tryptophan.

j_call v_call cdr3_aa
TRBJ2-1 TRBV5-1 CASSFPGQGASEQFF
TRBJ2-4 TRBV7-2 CASSAIPGQGYIQYF
TRBJ2-5 TRBV5-1 CASSPTVRETQYF
TRBJ2-3 TRBV5-6 CASSPLAAATDTQYF
TRBJ2-1 TRBV4-1 CASSQDVGLAGGSSYNEQFF
TRBJ2-1 TRBV5-1 CASSLAADTHEQFF
TRBJ2-5 TRBV10-3 CATSRDIQETQYF
TRBJ2-7 TRBV9 CASSAWDSSYEQYF
TRBJ1-1 TRBV19 CASKLGSYTEAFF
TRBJ1-5 TRBV6-6 CASSYTLPSNQPQHF
TRBJ1-2 TRBV21-1 CASSPGQNYGYTF
TRBJ1-6 TRBV30 CAWSPTTGSSYNSPLHF
TRBJ2-1 TRBV6-1 CASSTRQGYNEQFF
TRBJ2-1 TRBV7-8 CASSLVVGTGRWNEQFF
TRBJ2-5 TRBV20-1 CSARDRETQYF
TRBJ1-4 TRBV11-3 CASRGQSNEKLFF
TRBJ1-3 TRBV30 CAWSRTGTAGAFGNTIYF
TRBJ2-6 TRBV29-1 CSVETGANVLTF
TRBJ2-2 TRBV4-3 CASSQVLGTGGELFF
TRBJ1-1 TRBV6-5 CASSYDLGTEAFF
TRBJ2-1 TRBV7-2 CASSFMSQGSSYNEQFF
TRBJ2-1 TRBV4-3 CASSPRRGEQFF
TRBJ1-2 TRBV7-2 CASSLFWDAGYGYTF
TRBJ2-7 TRBV30 CAWSVDSLSYEQYF
TRBJ2-5 TRBV9 CASSRTSGEETQYF
TRBJ1-4 TRBV30 CAWNRRGEKLFF
TRBJ2-3 TRBV4-3 CASSQEGGRRDTQYF
TRBJ2-3 TRBV2 CASSEAVAGGVLDTQYF
TRBJ1-2 TRBV6-5 CASSPQGDGGYTF
TRBJ1-2 TRBV10-3 CAISFGQGHGYTF
TRBJ1-5 TRBV19 CASWDVNQPQHF
TRBJ1-3 TRBV7-8 CASSRDRNTIYF
TRBJ2-1 TRBV27 CASRYLTDNEQFF
TRBJ1-2 TRBV29-1 CSVNREVSGYTF
TRBJ2-4 TRBV19 CASSTPDIPGDIQYF
TRBJ2-5 TRBV5-6 CASSLGQGAETQYF
TRBJ1-1 TRBV30 CAWGLRRNTEAFF
TRBJ1-4 TRBV29-1 CSVASSLEKLFF
TRBJ1-4 TRBV15 CAAGEDELFF